The 32 T cell receptor beta chains in this list originate from one sample, sequenced in a study of glioma-infiltrating T cells. The iRepertoire nested amplicon-rescue multiplex PCR amplified TCR alpha and beta CDR3s from RNA. TCRdb reprocessed the multiplex PCR reads with MiXCR, giving one entry per CDR3 protein. The sample has fewer than 200,000 distinct CDR3 sequences; about 31% are singletons. Sequenced material: glioma tissue, nonneoplastic brain tissue, or PBMCs (not recorded which). Receptors originate from a human donor with low-grade glioma or glioblastoma, undergoing nonglioma brain surgery, or in good health (not recorded which).

There are many counts of this clonotype. The chain employs TRBV7-2 and TRBJ2-3; 10 bases line up with TRBD1. Losses at the gene ends were 5 bases for V and 0 bases for J; bases not matched to a gene: 5. CDR1 SGHTA and CDR2 FQGNSA come from the germline V gene. This CDR3 has 16 amino acids. CDR3 sequence reads: CASSARQGASTDTQYF. Written as DNA, the CDR3 is TGTGCCAGCAGCGCCCGACAGGGGGCCAGCACAGATACGCAGTATTTT.

V usage is TRBV19 and J usage is TRBJ1-4, with TRBD1 matching over 7 bases. Trimming cost V 4 bases and J 5 bases; bases outside gene matches: 10. The CDR3 spans 16 residues. Germline V gene lookup returns CDR1 LNHDA and CDR2 SQIVND (reference sequence). Here the CDR3 DNA reads TGTGCCAGTAGTAGGGACAGACAAACAATGAATGAAAAACTGTTTTTT. It is translated as CASSRDRQTMNEKLFF.

Of note for this clonotype: At one boundary the junction diverges from the germline segment, which might be a read error. The V gene is TRBV7-2, the J gene TRBJ2-1; D ambiguous. CDR1 is SGHTA, CDR2 FQGNSA, per germline. The CDR3 covers 14 residues. DNA of the CDR3: TGTGCCAGCAGCTTGGCGGTCGGCTACAATGGGCAGTTCTTC. Translated, it gives CASSLAVGYNGQFF. Variable domain in full (rest from reference TRBV7-2 and TRBJ2-1): GAGVSQSPSNKVTEKGKDVELRCDPISGHTALYWYRQSLGQGLEFLIYFQGNSAPDKSGLPSDRFSAERTGGSVSTLTIQRTQQEDSAVYLCASSLAVGYNGQFFGPGTRLTVL.

This clonotype was detected many times. This chain connects TRBV7-2 to TRBJ2-3; unclear D gene. Trimming took off 4 bases at V and 0 bases at J, with 2 bases between the two ends. This CDR3 region has 12 residues. The germline V gene has CDR1 SGHTA and CDR2 FQGNSA. For the CDR3, the DNA is TGTGCCAGCAGCTGGAGCACAGATACGCAGTATTTT. Translating it yields CASSWSTDTQYF.

Ten or more counts support this clonotype. The rearrangement joins TRBV7-3 to TRBJ2-2, with a weak D call TRBD1 (6 bases). Germline CDR1 SGHTA, CDR2 FQGTGA. With 8 bases removed from V and 3 bases from J, the gap between germline ends came to 10 bases. The CDR3 runs 13 residues. CDR3 DNA sequence: TGTGCCAGCCGGGACACCGACACCGGGGAGCTGTTTTTT. As protein: CASRDTDTGELFF.

In its sample, this clonotype was seen many times. This sequence joins TRBV6-4 and TRBJ2-3, with 7 bases aligning to TRBD2. With 8 bases clipped from V and 2 bases from J, the junction kept 7 bases outside the gene matches. The germline V gene has CDR1 MRHNA and CDR2 SNTAGT. This CDR3 comprises 14 residues. CDR3 nucleotides: TGTGCCAGCGCCCTAACTAGCGACACAGATACGCAGTATTTT. Translated, it gives CASALTSDTDTQYF.

This chain connects TRBV7-9 to TRBJ2-7; 8 bases map to TRBD2. The J segment lost 2 bases and the V segment lost 6 bases, leaving 12 bases of the junction unmatched. CDR1 is SEHNR, CDR2 FQNEAQ, per germline (reference sequence). The length of the CDR3 is 16 residues. This CDR3 is CASSPTRGGAAYEQYF. In DNA, the CDR3 is TGTGCCAGCAGTCCCACCCGGGGGGGCGCGGCCTACGAGCAGTACTTC.

This clonotype was recorded many times. This chain joins TRBV3-1 and TRBJ2-7; D is perhaps TRBD2 (5 bases). V lost 0 bases and J 4 bases, leaving 7 bases between the germline ends. This CDR3 is built from 13 residues. Germline CDR1 reads LGHDT; CDR2 reads YNNKEL (reference sequence). The CDR3 protein is CASSQEGVYEQYF. CDR3 sequence (DNA): TGTGCCAGCAGCCAAGAGGGAGTGTACGAGCAGTACTTC.

A single count supports this clonotype. At one end the junction does not follow the germline gene, possibly because of a read error. J is TRBJ2-1 and V is TRBV25-1; perhaps TRBD1 as D (6 bases). The germline CDR1 and CDR2 sequences are MGHDK and SYGVNS. The CDR3 length is 15 residues. CDR3 protein: CASSQPRSGDNEQFF. CDR3 sequence (DNA): TGTGCCAGCAGTCAACCCCGGTCAGGGGACAACGAGCAGTTCTTC.

This clonotype was seen ten or more times. V usage is TRBV4-3 and J usage is TRBJ1-2, with TRBD1 matching over 9 bases. V was pared by 4 bases and J by 5 bases, with 5 bases of the junction left unmatched. The CDR3 length is 14 residues. Germline V lookup: CDR1 LGHNA, CDR2 YSLEER. The CDR3 loop is CASSPGQGGYGYTF. In nucleotides, the CDR3 is TGCGCCAGCAGCCCGGGACAGGGTGGATATGGCTACACCTTC.

This clonotype was counted at least ten times. The J gene is TRBJ1-2, the V gene TRBV12-3 or TRBV12-4; TRBD1 aligns across 7 bases. The V segment lost 5 bases and the J segment 4 bases; nucleotides outside the gene matches: 4. The length of the CDR3 is 13 residues. In DNA form, the CDR3 reads TGTGCCAGCAGTGACAGGGTTGGCTATGGCTACACCTTC. This encodes CASSDRVGYGYTF.

Many counts were recorded for this clonotype. V and J are TRBV6-1 and TRBJ2-1; TRBD1 might be the D (6 bases). Trimming removed 6 bases from V and 4 bases from J, with 10 bases in between. Germline V CDR1 and CDR2: MNHNS, SASEGT. The CDR3 has 13 residues. The CDR3 nucleotides are TGTGCCAGCAGGGACAGCTCGTACAATGAGCAGTTCTTC. This codes for CASRDSSYNEQFF.

This clonotype was found a few times. This chain connects TRBV12-3 or TRBV12-4 to TRBJ1-1; 9 nucleotides align to TRBD1. V gave up 1 base and J gave up 4 bases; unmatched junction bases: 7. The CDR3 consists of 16 residues. The CDR3 region is CASSLGGTGTGTEAFF. The CDR3 DNA sequence: TGTGCCAGCAGTTTAGGGGGGACAGGGACGGGCACTGAAGCTTTCTTT.

Ten or more counts support this clonotype. This chain connects TRBV4-3 to TRBJ2-1; TRBD1 matches at 10 bases. The J segment lost 3 bases and the V segment lost 1 base, leaving 3 bases of the junction unmatched. The length of the CDR3 is 16 residues. Germline V gene data show CDR1 as LGHNA and CDR2 as YSLEER. This chain's CDR3 is CASSQGWTGGYNEQFF. The CDR3 coding sequence is TGCGCCAGCAGCCAAGGTTGGACAGGGGGCTACAATGAGCAGTTCTTC.

The chain combines TRBV6-6 with TRBJ2-7; 8 positions match TRBD1. Germline V lookup: CDR1 MNHNY, CDR2 SVGAGI (reference sequence). V lost 0 bases, J lost 8 bases, and 9 bases stayed unmatched. The CDR3 has 15 residues. For the CDR3, the DNA is TGTGCCAGCAGTTACTCGAGACAGGGGCGGTGGAAGCAGTACTTC. Protein: CASSYSRQGRWKQYF.

This clonotype was detected ten times or more. The rearrangement joins TRBV7-9 to TRBJ2-1; 7 nucleotides align to TRBD2. This CDR3 has 15 amino acids. The J segment lost 7 bases and the V segment lost 5 bases, leaving 11 bases of the junction unmatched. CDR1 is SEHNR, CDR2 FQNEAQ, per germline (reference sequence). CDR3 residues: CASSPTGRIRNEQFF. The CDR3 coding sequence is TGTGCCAGCAGCCCCACCGGGAGGATAAGGAATGAGCAGTTCTTC.

To note about this clonotype: This sequence may be a read error, since a much larger clone differs from it by one base. The J gene is TRBJ2-2, the V gene TRBV7-3; tentative D call: TRBD2 (5 bases). This CDR3 spans 16 amino acids. CDR1 and CDR2 (germline): SGHTA, FQGTGA. CDR3 amino acids: CASSLLGRPSPGELIF. CDR3 bases: TGTGCCAGCAGCTTATTGGGTCGGCCGAGTCCCGGGGAGCTGATTTTT.

In its sample, this clonotype was seen many times. The chain joins TRBV27 to TRBJ1-6; D is ambiguous. The germline V gene has CDR1 MNHEY and CDR2 SMNVEV (reference sequence). The CDR3 contains 16 residues. Trimming took off 1 base at V and 7 bases at J, with 14 bases between the two ends. CDR3 bases: TGTGCCAGCAGTTTATATGCGGGAGTCAGGAATTCACCCCTCCACTTT. This encodes CASSLYAGVRNSPLHF.

This clonotype has only a few counts. The rearrangement uses TRBV9 and TRBJ2-7; possible D gene TRBD2, 6 bases. This CDR3 has 14 amino acids. Germline loops: CDR1 SGDLS, CDR2 YYNGEE. Trimming removed 4 bases from V and 5 bases from J, with 16 bases in between. The CDR3 sequence: CASSTNGGFNEQYF. The CDR3 bases are TGTGCCAGCAGCACGAACGGGGGTTTTAACGAGCAGTACTTC.

This clonotype was observed many times. This chain links TRBV6-2 or TRBV6-3 with TRBJ2-1; D is unresolved. Germline loops: CDR1 MNHEY, CDR2 SVGEGT. This CDR3 contains 15 residues. V lost 8 bases, J lost 4 bases, and 18 bases lay in between. CDR3 protein: CASERPILGYNEQFF. The CDR3 nucleotides read TGTGCCAGCGAACGGCCAATTCTAGGGTACAATGAGCAGTTCTTC.

With regard to this clonotype: A much larger clone sits a single nucleotide away, making a read error possible. The genes are TRBV29-1 and TRBJ1-2; 12 positions agree with TRBD1. CDR1 and CDR2 from the germline V gene are SQVTM and ANQGSEA. The length of the CDR3 is 12 residues. CDR3 loop: CTVGQGAYGYTF. The CDR3 nucleotides are TGCACCGTGGGACAGGGGGCGTATGGCTACACCTTC.

To note about this clonotype: This sequence may be a read error, since a much larger clone differs from it by one base. The V and J genes are TRBV4-1 and TRBJ2-4, with D uncertain. Germline-derived CDR1 and CDR2 are MGHRA and YSYEKL. The CDR3 totals 16 residues. The V gene lost 1 base and the J gene lost 0 bases, with 10 bases spanning the gap. This chain's CDR3 is CASSQVGPLAKNIQYF. The CDR3 nucleotides are TGCGCCAGCAGCCAAGTAGGACCCTTAGCCAAAAACATTCAGTACTTC.

Details on this clonotype: A read error may be the cause here, since a much bigger clone is one base away. V is TRBV2 and J is TRBJ2-1, with D perhaps TRBD1 (6 bases). Germline CDR1 is SNHLY and CDR2 is FYNNEI. V gave up 7 bases and J gave up 8 bases, with 18 bases separating them. CDR3 length: 14 amino acids. The CDR3 region has the DNA TGTGCCAGCACAAGACAGGAGCCATGGGATGAGCAGTTCTTC. Translated, it gives CASTRQEPWDEQFF.

This clonotype has ten or more counts. The chain employs TRBV14 and TRBJ1-1; possibly TRBD1 for D (5 bases). CDR1 and CDR2 from the germline V gene are SGHDN and FVKESK. This CDR3 is 15 amino acids long. V shed 3 bases and J shed 0 bases, with 11 bases lying between them. Here the CDR3 reads CASSQWGRMNTEAFF. As DNA, the CDR3 is TGTGCCAGCAGCCAGTGGGGACGGATGAACACTGAAGCTTTCTTT.

This clonotype was found a few times. The chain links TRBV12-3 or TRBV12-4 to TRBJ2-1; D might be TRBD1 or TRBD2, each matching 5 bases. This CDR3 contains 11 residues. Between the trimmed V and J ends, which lost 8 bases and 6 bases, there was a span of 8 bases. CDR3 DNA: TGTGCCAGCGGGACCTTCAATGAGCAGTTCTTC. Translation: CASGTFNEQFF.

This clonotype was observed at least ten times. This chain joins TRBV7-8 and TRBJ2-7, with 9 bases that match TRBD1. V was clipped by 2 bases and J by 1 base; unmatched bases: 3. The CDR3 has 15 residues. Germline V gives CDR1 SGHVS, CDR2 FQNEAQ. The CDR3: CASSLRGTGSYEQYF. CDR3 sequence (DNA): TGTGCCAGCAGCTTACGGGGGACAGGGTCCTACGAGCAGTACTTC.

As to this clonotype: This sequence may be a read error, since a much larger clone differs from it by one base. This chain joins TRBV12-3 or TRBV12-4 and TRBJ2-4; D gene unclear. V was trimmed by 8 bases and J by 8 bases, leaving 16 bases between them. The CDR3 length is 13 residues. This CDR3 reads CASRNPNGDIQYF. The CDR3 DNA follows: TGTGCCAGCCGCAACCCAAACGGAGACATTCAGTACTTC.

This clonotype appeared a single time. A much larger clone sits a single nucleotide away, making a read error possible. This chain connects TRBV6-2 or TRBV6-3 to TRBJ2-4; 7 positions agree with TRBD2. In germline, CDR1 is MNHEY, CDR2 SVGEGT. This CDR3 contains 15 residues. The CDR3 sequence is CASSGLSGDYDIKYF. As DNA, the CDR3 is TGTGCCAGCAGTGGTCTTTCGGGGGACTATGACATTAAGTACTTC.

This clonotype was observed a few times. This chain connects TRBV3-1 to TRBJ2-5; D not resolved. The CDR3 runs to 12 residues. The ends were cut back, 2 bases at V and 3 bases at J, with 4 bases in the middle. Looked up from germline, CDR1 is LGHDT and CDR2 is YNNKEL (reference sequence). CDR3 sequence reads: CASSQRKETQYF. CDR3 bases: TGTGCCAGCAGCCAAAGAAAAGAGACCCAGTACTTC.

This clonotype was detected a few times. The gene calls are TRBV12-3 or TRBV12-4 and TRBJ1-3, with D perhaps TRBD1 (5 bases). CDR3 size: 15 residues. Trimming cost V 5 bases and J 0 bases, with 11 bases left between them. In DNA, the CDR3 is TGTGCCAGCAGTACTACAGGCCGCTCTGGAAACACCATATATTTT. Its protein product is CASSTTGRSGNTIYF.

This clonotype was seen at least ten times. This chain links TRBV19 with TRBJ1-1, with 7 bases identical to TRBD1. Unmatched junction bases numbered 9, after V lost 5 bases and J lost 6 bases. This CDR3 is 14 amino acids long. The V gene's germline CDR1 is LNHDA and CDR2 SQIVND (reference sequence). The CDR3 sequence is CASSQPGGEPEAFF. CDR3 in DNA: TGTGCCAGTAGTCAACCAGGGGGGGAGCCTGAAGCTTTCTTT.

As for this clonotype: One end of the junction varies from germline; a read error may be responsible. The chain recombines TRBV5-8 with TRBJ2-7, with 10 nucleotides matching TRBD1. The CDR3 is 12 amino acids. CDR1 and CDR2 from the germline V gene are SGHTS and YDEGEE. The CDR3 loop reads CASSLGRTGGDF. The DNA of the CDR3 is TGTGCCAGCAGCTTGGGTCGGACAGGGGGGGACTTC. Full variable domain (rest looked up from reference TRBV5-8 and TRBJ2-7): EAGVTQSPTHLIKTRGQQATLRCSPISGHTSVYWYQQALGLGLQFLLWYDEGEERNRGNFPPRFSGRQFPNYSSELNVNALELEDSALYLCASSLGRTGGDFGPGTRLTVT.